This T cell receptor (beta chain) stems from a study of blood T cells in healthy people across ages. Study-wide results and caveats: Estimates drawn from one million T cells were deemed to understate diversity.

The sample holds a few counts of this clonotype. Its antigen is not known. Then a second PCR, running about 6 to 11 cycles, was carried out with a sample-barcoded 5' primer and a J-beta primer mix. One entry per CDR3 protein, called by TCRdb with MiXCR from the 5' RACE reads. The sample shows about 400,000 distinct CDR3 sequences, over 45% of them seen only once. There are 14 residues in the CDR3. Germline assignment: CDR1 SGDLS and CDR2 YYNGEE. Unmatched junction bases numbered 10, after V lost 4 bases and J lost 6 bases. Healthy individuals of Caucasian origin from Russia, aged roughly 6 to 100, served as donors.

The sequenced sample consisted of blood. This clonotype was sampled from a man aged 60-69 years in good health. The chain is built from TRBV9 and TRBJ2-7, with 7 positions matching TRBD1. CDR3 amino acids: CASSLLDRASEQYF. For the CDR3, the DNA is TGTGCCAGCAGCCTCCTCGACAGGGCGAGCGAGCAGTACTTC.